This entry describes one TCR beta chain. This entry is derived from a study of OX40 agonist ivuxolimab in advanced cancers. Study-level information: Ivuxolimab, an agonist antibody against OX40 (CD134), was given to patients.

In germline, CDR1 is LNHNV, CDR2 YYDKDF (reference sequence). The V and J ends lost 5 bases and 0 bases, in that order; junction bases with no gene match: 3. CDR3 length: 16 amino acids. Blood samples were obtained at baseline, cycle 4 day 1, and cycle 7 day 1. TCRdb's table, derived via immunoSEQ multiplex PCR, lists solely in-frame clones and lacks some. Of 55,000 to 65,000 clones listed, around 80% are singletons. This TCR came from an adult with an advanced solid tumor such as melanoma, head and neck, liver or kidney cancer. The chain couples TRBV15 to TRBJ2-3; 12 bases line up with TRBD2. The input for sequencing was CD4+ or CD8+ T cells sorted from blood, taken in a trial of the OX40 agonist ivuxolimab. CDR3 in DNA: TGTGCCACCAGCCCACTAGCGGGGGGAAGCACAGATACGCAGTATTTT. Translation gives CATSPLAGGSTDTQYF. The full variable domain, completed using reference TRBV15 and TRBJ2-3, is DAMVIQNPRYQVTQFGKPVTLSCSQTLNHNVMYWYQQKSSQAPKLLFHYYDKDFNNEADTPDNFQSRRPNTSFCFLDIRSPGLGDTAMYLCATSPLAGGSTDTQYFGPGTRLTVL.